This TCR beta chain appears in the sequencing data of a study of blood T cell repertoires in COVID-19. Study as a whole: Sample material is recorded as cDNA or gDNA derived from T cells, B-cell-depleted T cells, or PBMCs.

The data were produced by immunoSEQ multiplex PCR, yet TCRdb's version contains in-frame clones alone and is incomplete. The sample has fewer than 300,000 clones, approximately 86% seen once; the top ten hold 9.4%. Germline V gene lookup returns CDR1 ENHRY and CDR2 SYGVKD. There are 14 residues in the CDR3. V lost 4 bases and J lost 2, with 11 bases in between. This clonotype was sampled from a man younger than 35 with active or convalescent COVID-19. The rearrangement uses TRBV10-3 and TRBJ1-2; a possible D gene is TRBD1 (5 bases). Input material: peripheral blood. CDR3 amino acids: CAISVQQVNYGYTF. CDR3 nucleotides: TGTGCCATCAGTGTGCAACAGGTGAACTATGGCTACACCTTC.